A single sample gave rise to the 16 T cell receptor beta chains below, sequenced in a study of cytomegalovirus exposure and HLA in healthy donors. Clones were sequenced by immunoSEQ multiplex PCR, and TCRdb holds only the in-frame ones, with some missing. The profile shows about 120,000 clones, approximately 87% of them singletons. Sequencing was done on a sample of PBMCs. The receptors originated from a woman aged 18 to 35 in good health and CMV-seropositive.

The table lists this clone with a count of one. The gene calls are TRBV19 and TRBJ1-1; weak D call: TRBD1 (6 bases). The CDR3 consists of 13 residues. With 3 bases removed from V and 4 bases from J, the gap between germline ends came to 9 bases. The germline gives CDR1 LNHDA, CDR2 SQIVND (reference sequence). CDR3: CASSIQGFTEAFF. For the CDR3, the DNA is TGTGCCAGTAGTATTCAGGGGTTCACTGAAGCTTTCTTT.

CDR3 bases: TGTGCCAGCAGCTTAGGATCCCCAAACAGGGAGACCCAGTACTTC. Its translation: CASSLGSPNRETQYF. V and J are TRBV7-6 and TRBJ2-5; TRBD1 might be the D (5 bases). Germline V gene data show CDR1 as SGHVS and CDR2 as FNYEAQ. This CDR3 is 15 amino acids long. Trimming pared 1 base from V and 5 bases from J, leaving 14 bases between.

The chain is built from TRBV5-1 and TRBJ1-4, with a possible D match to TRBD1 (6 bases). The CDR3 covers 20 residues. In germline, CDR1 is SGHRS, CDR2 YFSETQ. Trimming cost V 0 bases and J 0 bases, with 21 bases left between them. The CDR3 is CASSLALLAGRGATNEKLFF. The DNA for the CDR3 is TGCGCCAGCAGCTTGGCCCTCTTAGCTGGCAGGGGAGCAACTAATGAAAAACTGTTTTTT.

The CDR3 loop is CASSPGGAGQETQYF. The CDR3 DNA reads as TGCGCCAGCAGCCCCGGCGGGGCGGGCCAAGAGACCCAGTACTTC. The J gene is TRBJ2-5, the V gene TRBV5-1; D may be TRBD2 (6 bases). Germline CDR1 reads SGHRS; CDR2 reads YFSETQ. The CDR3 is 15 amino acids. Trimming pared 4 bases from V and 1 base from J, leaving 14 bases between.

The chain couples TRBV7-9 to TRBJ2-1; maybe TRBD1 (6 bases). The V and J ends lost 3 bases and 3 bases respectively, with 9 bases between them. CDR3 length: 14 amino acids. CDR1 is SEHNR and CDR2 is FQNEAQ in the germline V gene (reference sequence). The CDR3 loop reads CASSLTGVYNEQFF. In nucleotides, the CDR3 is TGTGCCAGCAGCTTGACAGGAGTCTACAATGAGCAGTTCTTC.

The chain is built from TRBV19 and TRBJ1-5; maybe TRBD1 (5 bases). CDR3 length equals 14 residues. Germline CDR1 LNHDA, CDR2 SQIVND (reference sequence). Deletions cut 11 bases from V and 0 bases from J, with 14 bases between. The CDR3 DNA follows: TGTGCCTCTCGGGGGTTTCTTAGCAATCAGCCCCAGCATTTT. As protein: CASRGFLSNQPQHF.

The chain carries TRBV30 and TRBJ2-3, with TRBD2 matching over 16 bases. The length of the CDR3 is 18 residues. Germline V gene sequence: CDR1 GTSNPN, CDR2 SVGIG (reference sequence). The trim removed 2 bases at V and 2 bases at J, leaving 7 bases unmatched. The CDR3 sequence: CAWSKGLAGGRVTDTQYF. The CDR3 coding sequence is TGTGCCTGGAGTAAGGGACTAGCGGGGGGGCGGGTCACAGATACGCAGTATTTT. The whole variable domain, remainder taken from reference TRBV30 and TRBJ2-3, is SQTIHQWPATLVQPVGSPLSLECTVEGTSNPNLYWYRQAAGRGLQLLFYSVGIGQISSEVPQNLSASRPQDRQFILSSKKLLLSDSGFYLCAWSKGLAGGRVTDTQYFGPGTRLTVL.

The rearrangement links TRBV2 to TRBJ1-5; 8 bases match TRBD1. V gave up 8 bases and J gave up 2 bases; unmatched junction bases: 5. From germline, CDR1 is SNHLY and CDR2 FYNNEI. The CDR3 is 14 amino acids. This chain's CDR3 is CASEDRVRNQPQHF. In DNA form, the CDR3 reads TGTGCCAGCGAGGACAGGGTTCGCAATCAGCCCCAGCATTTT.

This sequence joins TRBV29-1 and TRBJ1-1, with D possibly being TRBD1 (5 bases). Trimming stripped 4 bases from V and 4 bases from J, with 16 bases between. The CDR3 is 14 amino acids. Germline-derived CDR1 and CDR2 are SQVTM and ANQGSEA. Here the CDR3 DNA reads TGCAGCGTTGTGGTGCAGGGAAGGGCCACTGAAGCTTTCTTT. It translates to CSVVVQGRATEAFF. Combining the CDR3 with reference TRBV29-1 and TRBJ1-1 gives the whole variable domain SAVISQKPSRDICQRGTSLTIQCQVDSQVTMMFWYRQQPGQSLTLIATANQGSEATYESGFVIDKFPISRPNLTFSTLTVSNMSPEDSSIYLCSVVVQGRATEAFFGQGTRLTVV.

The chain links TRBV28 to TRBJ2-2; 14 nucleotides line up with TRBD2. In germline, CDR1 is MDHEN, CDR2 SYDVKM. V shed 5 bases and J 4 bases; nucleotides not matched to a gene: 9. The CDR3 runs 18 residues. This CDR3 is CASSPGLAGDRGTGELFF. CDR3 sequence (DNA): TGTGCCAGCAGTCCGGGACTAGCGGGAGACCGAGGCACCGGGGAGCTGTTTTTT.

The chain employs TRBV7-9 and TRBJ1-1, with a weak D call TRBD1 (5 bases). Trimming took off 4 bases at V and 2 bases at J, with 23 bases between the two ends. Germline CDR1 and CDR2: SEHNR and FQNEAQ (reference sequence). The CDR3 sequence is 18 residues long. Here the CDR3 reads CASSSGLKRSGVNTEAFF. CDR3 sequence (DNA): TGTGCCAGCAGCTCTGGACTAAAGAGGTCGGGGGTAAACACTGAAGCTTTCTTT.

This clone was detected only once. The CDR3 loop is CASSGWSGVLNTEAFF. In DNA form, the CDR3 reads TGTGCCAGCAGTGGGTGGTCAGGGGTATTGAACACTGAAGCTTTCTTT. This sequence joins TRBV28 and TRBJ1-1; tentatively, D is TRBD1 (6 bases). Trimming shortened V by 5 bases and J by 0 bases, and 16 bases separated the two germline ends. This CDR3 is 16 amino acids long. Germline V gives CDR1 MDHEN, CDR2 SYDVKM.

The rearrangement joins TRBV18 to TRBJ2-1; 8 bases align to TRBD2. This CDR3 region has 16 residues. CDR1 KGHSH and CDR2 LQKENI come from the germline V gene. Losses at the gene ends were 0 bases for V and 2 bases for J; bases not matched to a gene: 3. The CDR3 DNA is TGTGCCAGCTCACCACCTAGCGGGACTACCTACAATGAGCAGTTCTTC. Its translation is CASSPPSGTTYNEQFF.

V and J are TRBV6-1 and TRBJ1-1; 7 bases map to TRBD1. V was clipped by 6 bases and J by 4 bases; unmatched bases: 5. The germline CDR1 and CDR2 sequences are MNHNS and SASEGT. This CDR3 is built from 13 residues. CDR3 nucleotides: TGTGCCAGCAGATTGAACAGGGGCACTGAAGCTTTCTTT. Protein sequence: CASRLNRGTEAFF.

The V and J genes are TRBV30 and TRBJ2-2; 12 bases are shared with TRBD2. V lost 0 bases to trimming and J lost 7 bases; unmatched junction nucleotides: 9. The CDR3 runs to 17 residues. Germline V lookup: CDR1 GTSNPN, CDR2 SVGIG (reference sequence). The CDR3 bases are TGTGCCTGGAGTGTAATGCGGACTAGCGGGGTGGGCGGGGAGCTGTTTTTT. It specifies CAWSVMRTSGVGGELFF.

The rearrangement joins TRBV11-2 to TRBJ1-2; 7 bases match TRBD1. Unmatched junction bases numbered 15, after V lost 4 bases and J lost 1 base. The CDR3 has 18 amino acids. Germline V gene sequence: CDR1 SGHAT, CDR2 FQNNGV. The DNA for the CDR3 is TGTGCCAGCAGCTACGTCTCTATAGACGACAGGGTTAACTATGGCTACACCTTC. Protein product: CASSYVSIDDRVNYGYTF.